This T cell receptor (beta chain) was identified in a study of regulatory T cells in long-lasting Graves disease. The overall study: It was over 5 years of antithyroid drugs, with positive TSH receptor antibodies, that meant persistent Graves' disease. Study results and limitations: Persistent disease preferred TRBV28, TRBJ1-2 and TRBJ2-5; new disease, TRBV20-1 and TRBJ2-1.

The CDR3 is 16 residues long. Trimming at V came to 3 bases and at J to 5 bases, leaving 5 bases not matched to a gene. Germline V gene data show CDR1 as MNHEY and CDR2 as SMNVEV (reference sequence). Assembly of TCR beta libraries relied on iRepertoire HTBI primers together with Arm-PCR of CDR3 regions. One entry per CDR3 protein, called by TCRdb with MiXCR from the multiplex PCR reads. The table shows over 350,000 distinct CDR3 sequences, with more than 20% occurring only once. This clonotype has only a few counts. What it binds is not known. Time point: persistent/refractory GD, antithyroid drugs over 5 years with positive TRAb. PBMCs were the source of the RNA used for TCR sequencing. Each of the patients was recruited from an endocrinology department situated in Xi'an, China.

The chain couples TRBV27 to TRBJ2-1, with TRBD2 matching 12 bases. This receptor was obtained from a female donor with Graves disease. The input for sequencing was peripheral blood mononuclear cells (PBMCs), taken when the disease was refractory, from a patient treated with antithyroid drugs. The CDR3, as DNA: TGTGCCAGCAGTTTCCACGGACTAGCGGGAAACAATGAGCAGTTCTTC. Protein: CASSFHGLAGNNEQFF.